This T cell receptor beta chain emerged from a study of blood T cell repertoires in COVID-19. Whole-study context: Italy, Spain and the United States were the sources of the convalescent and acute COVID-19 samples. PBMCs, B-cell-depleted T cells, or T cells provided the cDNA or gDNA that made up the material.

J gave up 0 bases and V 3 bases, and 5 bases lay outside the gene matches. This CDR3 comprises 18 residues. The V gene's germline CDR1 is SEHNR and CDR2 FQNEAQ (reference sequence). Methods used by the authors: Reference gene primer amplification in the assay estimated nucleated cell counts. Repertoires were generated with immunoSEQ multiplex PCR, while TCRdb's copy carries only in-frame clones and drops some. The D gene and trimming were derived from the DNA, and the V and J assignments and clone size from that table. The sample comprises around 47,000 clones, more than 70% of which are singletons, and approximately 10% rests with the top ten. This clone was detected only once.

This sequence joins TRBV7-9 and TRBJ2-3; 14 nucleotides agree with TRBD2. The sample taken for sequencing was peripheral blood. The TCR comes from a man aged 45-65 years with active COVID-19. As DNA, the CDR3 is TGTGCCAGCAGCTTGAGACTAGCGGGAGGGACTAGCACAGATACGCAGTATTTT. It codes for CASSLRLAGGTSTDTQYF. The whole variable domain, filled in from reference TRBV7-9 and TRBJ2-3, reads DTGVSQNPRHKITKRGQNVTFRCDPISEHNRLYWYRQTLGQGPEFLTYFQNEAQLEKSRLLSDRFSAERPKGSFSTLEIQRTEQGDSAMYLCASSLRLAGGTSTDTQYFGPGTRLTVL.